One and the same sample provided the 18 T cell receptor beta chains below, sequenced in a study of blood T cell repertoires in COVID-19. Measured with immunoSEQ multiplex PCR; TCRdb has only the in-frame clones, and not every one. The sample includes about 110,000 clones, about 89% seen only once; the top ten take 4.5%. The sequenced sample was peripheral blood. Source of these receptors: a middle-aged man with acute or convalescent COVID-19.

This rearrangement joins TRBV25-1 to TRBJ2-7; TRBD1 agrees at 10 bases. Germline V CDR1 and CDR2: MGHDK, SYGVNS. V lost 7 bases, J lost 7 bases, and 13 bases stayed unmatched. This CDR3 contains 15 residues. This CDR3 reads CASNHPGQGIREQYF. In nucleotides, the CDR3 is TGTGCCAGCAACCACCCGGGACAGGGGATTAGGGAGCAGTACTTC.

J is TRBJ1-1 and V is TRBV6-2 or TRBV6-3; the match to TRBD1 covers 12 bases. V was pared by 6 bases and J by 5 bases, with 7 bases of the junction left unmatched. This CDR3 region has 15 residues. CDR1 MNHEY and CDR2 SVGEGT come from the germline V gene. CDR3 in DNA: TGTGCCAGCAGCCGGGGACAGGGGGCTTGGACTGAAGCTTTCTTT. Its translation is CASSRGQGAWTEAFF.

The CDR3, as DNA: TGTGCCAGCAGCCGAGTGAGGGGACACGGGGAGCTGTTTTTT. Encoded protein: CASSRVRGHGELFF. The chain carries TRBV7-8 and TRBJ2-2; D is perhaps TRBD1 (6 bases). Germline V gene lookup returns CDR1 SGHVS and CDR2 FQNEAQ. This CDR3 comprises 14 residues. Trimming pared 5 bases from V and 7 bases from J, leaving 14 bases between.

The table lists this clone with a count of one. This rearrangement joins TRBV7-8 to TRBJ1-6; tentative D call: TRBD1 (5 bases). This CDR3 contains 16 residues. Trimming cost V 3 bases and J 5 bases, with 14 bases left between them. Looked up from germline, CDR1 is SGHVS and CDR2 is FQNEAQ. CDR3 bases: TGTGCCAGCAGCTTCGCAGGGCCAGTAGATAATTCACCCCTCCACTTT. As protein: CASSFAGPVDNSPLHF.

The rearrangement links TRBV30 to TRBJ1-5; D gene uncertain. CDR3 length: 12 residues. Germline lookup yields CDR1 GTSNPN and CDR2 SVGIG (reference sequence). Trimming pared 0 bases from V and 4 bases from J, leaving 4 bases between. CDR3: CAWSVLNQPQHF. CDR3 nucleotides: TGTGCCTGGAGTGTACTTAATCAGCCCCAGCATTTT.

The chain joins TRBV6-2 or TRBV6-3 to TRBJ1-1; D unclear. The germline V and J ends were trimmed by 6 bases and 4 bases, with 15 bases remaining between them. The CDR3 is 14 residues long. Germline loops: CDR1 MNHEY, CDR2 SVGEGT. The CDR3 coding sequence is TGTGCCAGCAGCTGGAATGGCGGCGGCACTGAAGCTTTCTTT. It encodes CASSWNGGGTEAFF.

DNA of the CDR3: TGTGCCAGTGCGGGACTCTGGAATGAGCAGTTCTTC. Translated, it gives CASAGLWNEQFF. The chain links TRBV6-5 to TRBJ2-1, with D tentatively TRBD2 (6 bases). The V gene lost 9 bases and the J gene lost 7 bases, with 13 bases spanning the gap. Germline V gives CDR1 MNHEY, CDR2 SVGAGI. This CDR3 is built from 12 residues.

The J gene is TRBJ1-2, the V gene TRBV29-1; D not resolved. The CDR3 totals 15 residues. V was cut by 3 bases and J by 0 bases, with 14 bases left in between. CDR1 SQVTM and CDR2 ANQGSEA come from the germline V gene. CDR3 in DNA: TGCAGCGTTGAGGAGTTAATGGCTGCTAACTATGGCTACACCTTC. Translation gives CSVEELMAANYGYTF.

This sequence joins TRBV11-3 and TRBJ2-7; 7 nucleotides match TRBD1. Trimming at V came to 4 bases and at J to 6 bases, leaving 6 bases not matched to a gene. Germline V gene data show CDR1 as SGHNT and CDR2 as YENEEA. CDR3 length: 13 residues. The CDR3 reads CASSSSTGSEQYF. For the CDR3, the DNA is TGTGCCAGCAGCTCCTCGACAGGGAGCGAGCAGTACTTC.

The chain couples TRBV7-9 to TRBJ2-1, with 9 nucleotides matching TRBD1. The junction had 7 bases not matched to a gene; V was cut back by 1 base and J by 6 bases. The CDR3 covers 16 residues. Germline-derived CDR1 and CDR2 are SEHNR and FQNEAQ (reference sequence). The CDR3 region is CASSLGLGTGLNEQFF. The CDR3 bases are TGTGCCAGCAGCTTAGGGCTTGGGACAGGGCTCAATGAGCAGTTCTTC.

CDR3 nucleotide sequence: TGTGCTACCGGGACAGGGGGCGACGAGCAGTACTTC. This sequence encodes CATGTGGDEQYF. The chain has TRBV19 and TRBJ2-7; TRBD1 aligns across 12 bases. Germline V gene data show CDR1 as LNHDA and CDR2 as SQIVND (reference sequence). The CDR3 runs to 12 residues.

This clone was seen ten or more times. V is TRBV16 and J is TRBJ1-1; D may be TRBD1 (6 bases). The CDR3 extends over 13 amino acids. Per the germline V gene, CDR1 is KGHSY and CDR2 is FQNENV. V lost 2 bases and J 5 bases, leaving 9 bases between the germline ends. For the CDR3, the DNA is TGTGCCAGCAGCCAAAGACAGGTGACTGAAGCTTTCTTT. Translated, it gives CASSQRQVTEAFF.

This chain joins TRBV30 and TRBJ1-1, with D possibly TRBD1 on 5 matching bases. Germline V CDR1 and CDR2: GTSNPN, SVGIG (reference sequence). V was clipped by 3 bases and J by 3 bases, with 11 bases between them. The length of the CDR3 is 13 residues. CDR3 sequence: CAWRRQTYTEAFF. In DNA, the CDR3 is TGTGCCTGGAGGAGACAGACCTACACTGAAGCTTTCTTT. Combining the CDR3 with reference TRBV30 and TRBJ1-1 gives the whole variable domain SQTIHQWPATLVQPVGSPLSLECTVEGTSNPNLYWYRQAAGRGLQLLFYSVGIGQISSEVPQNLSASRPQDRQFILSSKKLLLSDSGFYLCAWRRQTYTEAFFGQGTRLTVV.

The genes are TRBV27 and TRBJ2-2, with 10 bases aligning to TRBD2. CDR1 and CDR2 (germline): MNHEY, SMNVEV (reference sequence). V gave up 7 bases and J gave up 8 bases; unmatched junction bases: 13. The CDR3 loop spans 16 amino acids. CDR3 region: CASTTGRTSGSGELFF. Here the CDR3 DNA reads TGTGCCAGCACCACCGGCAGGACTAGCGGATCGGGGGAGCTGTTTTTT.

The chain recombines TRBV9 with TRBJ1-4; D perhaps matches TRBD1 (6 bases). Trimming took 4 bases from V and 4 from J, leaving 14 bases between them. CDR3 size: 15 residues. Germline lookup yields CDR1 SGDLS and CDR2 YYNGEE. The CDR3 loop is CASSPRPTGNEKLFF. In nucleotides, the CDR3 is TGTGCCAGCAGCCCCCGACCGACAGGTAATGAAAAACTGTTTTTT.

V and J are TRBV14 and TRBJ1-1; TRBD1 matches 8 bases. There are 15 residues in the CDR3. The germline gives CDR1 SGHDN, CDR2 FVKESK. V was clipped by 2 bases and J by 5 bases; unmatched bases: 7. CDR3: CASSQNTGTGTEAFF. In nucleotides, the CDR3 is TGTGCCAGCAGCCAAAATACCGGGACAGGAACTGAAGCTTTCTTT.

This chain links TRBV5-4 with TRBJ2-7; D might be TRBD2 (6 bases). The CDR3 consists of 14 residues. Germline CDR1 reads SGHNT; CDR2 reads YYREEE (reference sequence). V lost 4 bases to trimming and J lost 0 bases, with 11 bases between them. The CDR3 nucleotides read TGTGCCAGCAGCCCTAATAGCGGCTCCTACGAGCAGTACTTC. This gives the protein CASSPNSGSYEQYF.

The chain employs TRBV19 and TRBJ1-5; TRBD1 might be the D (6 bases). The V gene lost 2 bases and the J gene lost 0 bases, with 14 bases spanning the gap. Germline V gene sequence: CDR1 LNHDA, CDR2 SQIVND (reference sequence). The CDR3 is made up of 17 amino acids. CDR3 nucleotides: TGTGCCAGTAGTATATCAGGACAGAGTTATAGCAATCAGCCCCAGCATTTT. It specifies CASSISGQSYSNQPQHF.